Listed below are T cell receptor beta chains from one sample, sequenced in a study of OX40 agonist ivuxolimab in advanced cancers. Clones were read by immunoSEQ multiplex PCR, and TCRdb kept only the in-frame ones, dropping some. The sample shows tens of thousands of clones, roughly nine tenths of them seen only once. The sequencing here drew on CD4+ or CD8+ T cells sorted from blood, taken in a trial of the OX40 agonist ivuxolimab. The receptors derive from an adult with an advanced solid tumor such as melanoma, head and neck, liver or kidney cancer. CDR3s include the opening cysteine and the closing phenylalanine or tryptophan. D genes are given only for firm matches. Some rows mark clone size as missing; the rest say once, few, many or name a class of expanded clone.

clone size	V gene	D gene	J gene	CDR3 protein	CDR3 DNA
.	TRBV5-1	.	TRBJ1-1	CASKAGALNTEAFF	TGCGCCAGCAAAGCCGGGGCTTTGAACACTGAAGCTTTCTTT
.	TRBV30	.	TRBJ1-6	CAWSVTGTWSPLHF	TGTGCCTGGAGTGTAACAGGGACGTGGTCACCCCTCCACTTT
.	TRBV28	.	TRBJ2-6	CASRMHGANVLTF	TGTGCCAGCAGGATGCACGGGGCCAACGTCCTGACTTTC
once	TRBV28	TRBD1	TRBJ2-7	CASSPGGWTDEQYF	TGTGCCAGCAGTCCAGGGGGCTGGACGGACGAGCAGTACTTC
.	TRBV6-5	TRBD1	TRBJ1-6	CASSYDRVGSPLHF	TGTGCCAGCAGTTACGACAGGGTGGGTTCACCCCTCCACTTT
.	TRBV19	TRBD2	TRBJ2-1	CASSRTSGGSYNEQFF	TGTGCCAGTAGTAGAACTAGCGGGGGCTCCTACAATGAGCAGTTCTTC
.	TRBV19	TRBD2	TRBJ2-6	CASSMVRLAGGRESTGANVLTF	TGTGCCAGTAGTATGGTCCGGCTAGCGGGAGGGCGAGAGTCTACTGGGGCCAACGTCCTGACTTTC
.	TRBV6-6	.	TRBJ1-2	CASSYSSGFSGYTF	TGTGCCAGCAGTTACTCGTCAGGATTCTCTGGCTACACCTTC
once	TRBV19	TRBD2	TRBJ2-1	CASSIISGTTRPREQFF	TGTGCCAGTAGTATAATAAGCGGGACTACTAGACCTAGAGAGCAGTTCTTC
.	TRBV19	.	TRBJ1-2	CASSITGNYGYTF	TGTGCCAGTAGTATAACAGGGAACTATGGCTACACCTTC
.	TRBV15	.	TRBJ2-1	CATSSPSKGNEQFF	TGTGCCACCAGCAGCCCCTCTAAAGGCAATGAGCAGTTCTTC
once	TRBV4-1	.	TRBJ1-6	CASSQVEVSPLHF	TGCGCCAGCAGCCAAGTTGAAGTGTCACCCCTCCACTTT
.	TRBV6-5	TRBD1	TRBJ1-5	CASSTDREGNQPQHF	TGTGCCAGCAGTACCGACAGGGAGGGCAATCAGCCCCAGCATTTT
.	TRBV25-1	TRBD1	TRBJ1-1	CASSEFPGGPMGGAFF	TGTGCCAGCAGTGAATTTCCAGGGGGCCCGATGGGGGGAGCTTTCTTT
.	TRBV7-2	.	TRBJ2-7	CASSLGRSSYEQYF	TGTGCCAGCAGCTTAGGAAGGAGCTCCTACGAGCAGTACTTC
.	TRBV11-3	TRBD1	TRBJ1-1	CASSSGTADMNTEAFF	TGTGCCAGCAGCTCGGGGACAGCAGACATGAACACTGAAGCTTTCTTT
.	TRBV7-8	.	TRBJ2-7	CASSSPLPPNEQYF	TGTGCCAGCAGCTCCCCTCTCCCCCCCAACGAGCAGTACTTC
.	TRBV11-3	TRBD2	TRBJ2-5	CASSLGGGLGSETQYF	TGTGCCAGCAGCTTAGGCGGGGGGCTGGGCAGTGAGACCCAGTACTTC
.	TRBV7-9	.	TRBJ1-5	CASSLGVGQFSNQPQHF	TGTGCCAGCAGCTTAGGGGTCGGGCAGTTTAGCAATCAGCCCCAGCATTTT
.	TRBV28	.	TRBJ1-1	CASSPPLGMNTEAFF	TGTGCCAGCAGTCCCCCCCTTGGGATGAACACTGAAGCTTTCTTT
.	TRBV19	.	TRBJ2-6	CASSKGKSTGANVLTF	TGTGCCAGCTCTAAGGGGAAATCGACTGGGGCCAACGTCCTGACTTTC
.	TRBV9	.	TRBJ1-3	CASSVGDGAGNTIYF	TGTGCCAGCAGCGTAGGAGACGGCGCTGGAAACACCATATATTTT
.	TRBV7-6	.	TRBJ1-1	CASSLGVRNTEAFF	TGTGCCAGCAGCTTAGGGGTCCGGAACACTGAAGCTTTCTTT
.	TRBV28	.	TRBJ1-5	CASSLPGGGNQPQHF	TGTGCCAGCAGTTTACCCGGGGGCGGCAATCAGCCCCAGCATTTT
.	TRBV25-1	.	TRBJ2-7	CASSQVGYEQYF	TGTGCCAGCAGTCAGGTAGGCTACGAGCAGTACTTC